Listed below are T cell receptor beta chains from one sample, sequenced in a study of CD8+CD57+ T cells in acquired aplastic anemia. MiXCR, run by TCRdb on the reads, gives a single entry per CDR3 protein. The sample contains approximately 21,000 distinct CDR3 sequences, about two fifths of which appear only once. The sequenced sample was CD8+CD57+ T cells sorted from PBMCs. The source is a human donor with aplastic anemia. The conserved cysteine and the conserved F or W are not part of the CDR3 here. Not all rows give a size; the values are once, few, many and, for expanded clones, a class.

CDR3 protein: ATSGRGADSYNEQF; clone size: -; V gene: TRBV24-1
CDR3 protein: ASSPIAGDHNEQF; clone size: -; V gene: TRBV6-5
CDR3 protein: ASSEHPLAGAYEQY; clone size: few; V gene: TRBV6-1
CDR3 protein: ASSELAGPSIGELF; clone size: few; V gene: TRBV25-1
CDR3 protein: ASSQVVGVQETQY; clone size: -; V gene: TRBV14
CDR3 protein: ASSLEGQGKY; clone size: -; V gene: TRBV5-1
CDR3 protein: SVHYNEQF; clone size: -; V gene: TRBV29-1
CDR3 protein: ASNRNTEAF; clone size: -; V gene: TRBV2
CDR3 protein: ASSPRTGTGTYEQY; clone size: -; V gene: TRBV7-8
CDR3 protein: ASRSGQGGVTEAF; clone size: many; V gene: TRBV5-1
CDR3 protein: ASSLSRVNGYT; clone size: -; V gene: TRBV28
CDR3 protein: ASTAGRLNTEAF; clone size: few; V gene: TRBV2
CDR3 protein: ASGYGLAGGNEQF; clone size: -; V gene: TRBV7-3
CDR3 protein: ASSLAGLAGKEQY; clone size: -; V gene: TRBV7-9
CDR3 protein: SATPPLSTEAF; clone size: -; V gene: TRBV20-1
CDR3 protein: ASRLAGDTGELF; clone size: -; V gene: TRBV6-1
CDR3 protein: ATTGQGTHEQY; clone size: few; V gene: TRBV15
CDR3 protein: SARRQGSTEAF; clone size: few; V gene: TRBV20-1
CDR3 protein: SARTSGERVRDTQY; clone size: -; V gene: TRBV20-1
CDR3 protein: SAREMTTEAF; clone size: -; V gene: TRBV20-1
CDR3 protein: ASSFGSSYNSPLH; clone size: -; V gene: TRBV12-3/TRBV12-4
CDR3 protein: ASSSRYGST; clone size: few; V gene: TRBV2
CDR3 protein: ASKRTTNTEAF; clone size: -; V gene: TRBV7-9
CDR3 protein: ASSRQGATQETQY; clone size: -; V gene: TRBV5-6
CDR3 protein: ATSRTGLGTEAF; clone size: -; V gene: TRBV15
CDR3 protein: ASRADVQETQY; clone size: few; V gene: TRBV2
CDR3 protein: ASSLRLAGSYNEQF; clone size: -; V gene: TRBV4-2
CDR3 protein: ASSGHRDSGIYEQF; clone size: once; V gene: TRBV9
CDR3 protein: ASSLEAITQETQY; clone size: -; V gene: TRBV5-6
CDR3 protein: ATSSVDILREQY; clone size: -; V gene: TRBV15
CDR3 protein: SAGDPPEAF; clone size: -; V gene: TRBV20-1
CDR3 protein: ASSYSRGTQSLLH; clone size: -; V gene: TRBV6-5
CDR3 protein: SARPGGQATNYGYT; clone size: -; V gene: TRBV20-1
CDR3 protein: AGSLGVTAASNYGYT; clone size: -; V gene: TRBV6-1
CDR3 protein: ASSPDRGNEQY; clone size: few; V gene: TRBV5-4
CDR3 protein: ASRLWVQGTGYGYT; clone size: many; V gene: TRBV27
CDR3 protein: ASSREYNEQF; clone size: once; V gene: TRBV5-1
CDR3 protein: ASSLGHDTGELF; clone size: -; V gene: TRBV27
CDR3 protein: SARGDSNQPQH; clone size: -; V gene: TRBV20-1
CDR3 protein: SVELGQGALDTQY; clone size: -; V gene: TRBV29-1